This T cell receptor beta chain emerged from a study of T-cell memory formation after mild COVID-19 (dated by TCRdb to the early 2020s). Regarding the complete study: TCR sequence clusters from the two donors were found to be largely donor specific. Two young, previously healthy adult volunteers, one female and one male, were included in the cohort. In a couple of donors, T-cell clones that expanded and contracted after mild COVID-19 were tracked by sequencing TCRalpha and TCRbeta repertoires over time. What the authors observed across the whole study: Clones contracting from day 15 to 85 had balanced CD4/CD8 phenotypes, while a second wave expanding from day 15 to 37 was biased towards CD4+. Contracting CD4+ clones turned up mainly in the CM and EM memory subsets, whereas EMRA was where CD8+ clones were enriched. Some responding clones were found in pre-infection memory, which suggests that pre-existing cross-reactive memory T cells took part in the SARS-CoV-2 response. Whether the second-wave clones peaking on day 37 were SARS-CoV-2 specific was not confirmed. Only a couple of mild cases were covered in the study, and larger cohorts including severe cases with pre-infection samples were considered necessary.

Ficoll-Paque density gradient centrifugation was the method used to isolate PBMCs. TCRdb lists the instrument as Illumina NovaSeq 6000. TCRalpha and TCRbeta cDNA libraries were constructed by 5'RACE with constant-segment primers, with sample barcodes and unique molecular identifiers being introduced. RNA was extracted from every sample with Trizol reagent. Amplification of the libraries took two PCR steps, and the second step added a second sample barcode plus Illumina TruSeq adapters. The libraries were sequenced on an Illumina NovaSeq using 2 x 150 bp paired-end reads. Per the original workflow: The reads were demultiplexed and collapsed into UMI-guided consensus sequences using migec v1.2.7. With mixcr v2.1.11, UMI consensuses were aligned to TRA and TRB V and J templates and assembled into clonotypes. A clonotype was counted as expanded or contracted only if both edgeR and NoisET called the change significant, with noise models trained on biological replicates. For edgeR calls, the cutoffs were a false discovery rate-adjusted p below 0.01 and a log2 fold-change threshold of 1. PCA with hierarchical clustering of max-normalized trajectories of the 1000 most abundant clonotypes was used as exploratory dynamics analysis. Each responding clone was given a CD4 or CD8 phenotype based on the CD4+ and CD8+ repertoires, which had been sequenced separately. The public reads were quality trimmed at Q25 with fastp and then assembled into clones with MiXCR by TCRdb, keeping productive beta chains. A single entry per CDR3 protein holds the most common genes and DNA from its merged rows. These V and J calls rely on TCRdb rather than the paper's analysis. In this sample the table shows 170,000 or so distinct CDR3 sequences, roughly 23% of which occur a single time. 23% of the sample comes from the top ten.

CDR1 and CDR2 (KGHDR, SFDVKD) derive from the germline V gene. The V end loses 2 bases and the J end loses 7 bases, and a stretch of 7 bases separates them. From the cysteine through the phenylalanine, the CDR3 covers 13 amino acids. The only DNA kept is the CDR3, 39 bases in frame from the first base. For this clonotype: The target of this receptor is not known. No much larger clonotype is one base removed from it; base qualities were not supplied.

The specimen sequenced was PBMCs or a T cell subset sorted from them (not recorded which). This chain is built from TRBV24-1 and TRBJ2-2; the D gene cannot be named for sure. This TCR was recovered from an adult woman who had mild COVID-19 (a few samples of this study predate the infection). The sample titles of this study are shuffled in the database, so cell type and time point are left out; the donor was told from shared clones. The CDR3 reads as follows: CATSDWIGGELFF. DNA sequence: TGTGCCACCAGTGATTGGATCGGCGGGGAGCTGTTTTTT.